The 30 T cell receptor beta chains below come from one sample, sequenced in a study of T-cell reconstitution after alpha-beta-depleted transplantation in children. Molecular barcoding with unique molecular identifiers was used for the TCRbeta library. Each CDR3 protein is one row after TCRdb ran MiXCR on the PCR reads. The table includes hundreds of thousands of distinct CDR3 sequences, around 14% detected once. The sequenced sample was PBMCs, obtained before TCRalphabeta/CD19-depleted stem cell transplant. These receptors all come from a girl aged 2-10 years with congenital amegakaryocytic thrombocytopenia, due to receive a stem cell transplant.

This chain connects TRBV5-1 to TRBJ2-5, with D possibly matching TRBD2 (6 bases). The CDR3 has 14 amino acids. The V end was cut by 7 bases, the J end by 3 bases, with 16 bases between. Germline-derived CDR1 and CDR2 are SGHRS and YFSETQ. This chain's CDR3 is CASRGRWGEETQYF. Written as DNA, the CDR3 is TGCGCCAGCCGTGGCCGTTGGGGGGAAGAGACCCAGTACTTC.

Ten or more counts support this clonotype. The chain uses TRBV29-1 and TRBJ2-7, with D perhaps TRBD1 (6 bases). Germline values: CDR1 SQVTM, CDR2 ANQGSEA. There are 12 residues in the CDR3. V was pared by 7 bases and J by 2 bases, with 12 bases between. The CDR3 DNA reads as TGCAGCGGAGGGACATCCGCCTACGAGCAGTACTTC. This sequence encodes CSGGTSAYEQYF.

The sample holds many counts of this clonotype. At one end, the junction sequence differs from germline, possibly due to a read error. The chain couples TRBV4-1 to TRBJ2-3; possible D gene TRBD1, 5 bases. This CDR3 contains 14 residues. Germline V gene sequence: CDR1 MGHRA, CDR2 YSYEKL. As DNA, the CDR3 is TGTGCCAGCAGCCAAGGGGCCCGTACAGATACGCAGTATTTT. Translation gives CASSQGARTDTQYF.

At least ten counts were recorded for this clonotype. The chain employs TRBV3-1 and TRBJ1-1; D is undetermined. V was cut by 3 bases and J by 0 bases, with 8 bases left in between. This CDR3 is built from 14 residues. Germline CDR1 LGHDT, CDR2 YNNKEL (reference sequence). The CDR3 loop reads CASSHSHMNTEAFF. The CDR3 DNA reads TGTGCCAGCAGCCACAGCCACATGAACACTGAAGCTTTCTTT.

This clonotype was seen at least ten times. The chain couples TRBV12-3 or TRBV12-4 to TRBJ1-1; weak D call: TRBD1 (5 bases). This CDR3 spans 15 amino acids. The V and J ends lost 6 bases and 1 base respectively, with 15 bases between them. CDR3 sequence: CASSQDSPWNTEAFF. Here the CDR3 DNA reads TGTGCCAGCAGCCAAGACAGCCCCTGGAACACTGAAGCTTTCTTT.

This clonotype occurred many times. The rearrangement links TRBV5-1 to TRBJ1-1, with a possible D match to TRBD1 (5 bases). The CDR3 spans 15 residues. CDR1 is SGHRS and CDR2 is YFSETQ in the germline V gene. V was trimmed by 1 base and J by 3 bases, leaving 13 bases between them. CDR3 DNA sequence: TGCGCCAGCAGCTTGAAGCGTCAGGGCGACACTGAAGCTTTCTTT. Its protein is CASSLKRQGDTEAFF. The full variable domain, its missing parts supplied by reference TRBV5-1 and TRBJ1-1, is KAGVTQTPRYLIKTRGQQVTLSCSPISGHRSVSWYQQTPGQGLQFLFEYFSETQRNKGNFPGRFSGRQFSNSRSEMNVSTLELGDSALYLCASSLKRQGDTEAFFGQGTRLTVV.

This chain joins TRBV5-1 and TRBJ2-1, with TRBD2 matching 10 bases. V lost 3 bases, J lost 14 bases, and 14 bases stayed unmatched. Per the germline V gene, CDR1 is SGHRS and CDR2 is YFSETQ. This CDR3 is 15 amino acids long. Here the CDR3 reads CASSSTSGRAKVKFF. The CDR3 coding sequence is TGCGCCAGCAGCTCAACCAGCGGGAGGGCGAAGGTGAAGTTCTTC.

This clonotype was recorded a few times. The CDR3 here is CASSFFPGHLNTGELFF. CDR3 bases: TGTGCCAGCAGCTTTTTTCCGGGACACTTAAACACCGGGGAGCTGTTTTTT. The gene calls are TRBV7-6 and TRBJ2-2; weak D call: TRBD1 (6 bases). The CDR3 loop spans 17 amino acids. V dropped 3 bases and J dropped 2 bases, with 16 bases sitting between them. CDR1 and CDR2 (germline): SGHVS, FNYEAQ.

This clonotype was seen a few times. This sequence joins TRBV5-1 and TRBJ2-6, with D unclear. The V gene lost 0 bases and the J gene lost 0 bases, with 10 bases spanning the gap. This CDR3 region has 17 residues. The germline gives CDR1 SGHRS, CDR2 YFSETQ. CDR3 loop: CASSLVGIPSGANVLTF. In DNA form, the CDR3 reads TGCGCCAGCAGCTTGGTGGGGATCCCCTCTGGGGCCAACGTCCTGACTTTC.

The chain has TRBV20-1 and TRBJ2-7, with 10 bases lining up with TRBD2. The V segment lost 0 bases and the J segment 3 bases; nucleotides outside the gene matches: 5. The CDR3 consists of 15 residues. Germline V CDR1 and CDR2: DFQATT, SNEGSKA (reference sequence). The CDR3 region is CSARDRASGGYEQYF. CDR3 sequence (DNA): TGCAGTGCTAGAGATCGGGCTAGCGGGGGCTACGAGCAGTACTTC.

This clonotype appeared a few times. The V and J genes are TRBV19 and TRBJ2-1, with 12 bases identical to TRBD2. This CDR3 spans 14 amino acids. V shed 8 bases, J shed 6 bases, and the junction held 5 bases outside the gene matches. The germline V gene has CDR1 LNHDA and CDR2 SQIVND (reference sequence). Here the CDR3 reads CASRGLAGTNEQFF. The CDR3 DNA reads as TGTGCCAGTCGAGGACTAGCGGGAACCAATGAGCAGTTCTTC.

This clonotype was observed at least ten times. The chain employs TRBV29-1 and TRBJ2-7, with TRBD1 matching 7 bases. The CDR3 length is 13 residues. CDR1 SQVTM and CDR2 ANQGSEA come from the germline V gene. The V gene end was trimmed by 2 bases and the J gene end by 2 bases; junction bases not matched to a gene: 3. CDR3 sequence reads: CSVEPTGAYEQYF. As DNA, the CDR3 is TGCAGCGTTGAACCAACAGGGGCCTACGAGCAGTACTTC.

This clonotype occurred many times. The chain uses TRBV20-1 and TRBJ2-3; D is uncertain. Germline loops: CDR1 DFQATT, CDR2 SNEGSKA (reference sequence). The ends were cut back, 6 bases at V and 0 bases at J, with 19 bases in the middle. The CDR3 extends over 16 amino acids. The CDR3 bases are TGCAGTGCCTTGTGGCCAAGGAGCTATAGCACAGATACGCAGTATTTT. Its translation is CSALWPRSYSTDTQYF.

The sample holds many counts of this clonotype. The rearrangement uses TRBV29-1 and TRBJ2-7, with D possibly matching TRBD2 (6 bases). CDR3 length equals 11 residues. Between the trimmed V and J ends, which lost 3 bases and 5 bases, there was a span of 8 bases. Germline CDR1 SQVTM, CDR2 ANQGSEA. CDR3 nucleotides: TGCAGCGTTGATAGCGGCCACGAGCAGTACTTC. Translating gives CSVDSGHEQYF.

At least ten counts were recorded for this clonotype. V usage is TRBV29-1 and J usage is TRBJ1-5, with D perhaps matching TRBD1 (6 bases). Germline V gene data show CDR1 as SQVTM and CDR2 as ANQGSEA. The CDR3 has 17 amino acids. The CDR3 loop reads CSLTTQTNRVLDQPQHF. The CDR3 bases are TGCAGTTTAACAACCCAAACAAACAGGGTCTTAGATCAGCCCCAGCATTTT.

The sample holds many counts of this clonotype. This chain uses TRBV7-9 with TRBJ1-2; D ambiguous. V lost 2 bases, J lost 1 base, and 2 bases lay in between. This CDR3 is built from 12 residues. From germline, CDR1 is SEHNR and CDR2 FQNEAQ (reference sequence). CDR3 DNA sequence: TGTGCCAGCAGCTTATATAACTATGGCTACACCTTC. Its translation is CASSLYNYGYTF.

This clonotype turned up a few times. The V call is TRBV15, the J call TRBJ2-5; D remains unclear. The V gene lost 0 bases and the J gene lost 2 bases, with 10 bases spanning the gap. The V gene's germline CDR1 is LNHNV and CDR2 YYDKDF (reference sequence). The CDR3 runs to 15 residues. CDR3: CATSRDSRGQETQYF. CDR3 sequence (DNA): TGTGCCACCAGCAGAGATTCAAGAGGACAAGAGACCCAGTACTTC.

This clonotype has a handful of counts. J is TRBJ2-5 and V is TRBV5-1; the match to TRBD2 covers 9 bases. The CDR3 is 18 amino acids. Per germline, CDR1 SGHRS and CDR2 YFSETQ. V lost 0 bases and J lost 2; bases outside the gene matches: 11. The CDR3 loop is CASSLAPPLTSGQETQYF. The CDR3 DNA reads as TGCGCCAGCAGCTTGGCCCCTCCACTGACTAGCGGACAAGAGACCCAGTACTTC.

This clonotype was seen ten or more times. As DNA, the CDR3 is TGCGCCAGCAGCTTAACCTCCTGGGTGGGAGAGACCCAGTACTTC. It is translated as CASSLTSWVGETQYF. The chain combines TRBV5-1 with TRBJ2-5, with D uncertain. This CDR3 is 15 amino acids long. Germline values: CDR1 SGHRS, CDR2 YFSETQ. The V and J ends lost 2 bases and 4 bases respectively, with 15 bases between them.

This clonotype was seen at least ten times. J is TRBJ2-7 and V is TRBV27, with 10 bases aligning to TRBD1. V lost 10 bases and J lost 2; bases outside the gene matches: 2. Germline-derived CDR1 and CDR2 are MNHEY and SMNVEV (reference sequence). The CDR3 spans 12 residues. CDR3 in amino acids: CAIGTGAYEQYF. DNA of the CDR3: TGTGCCATCGGGACAGGGGCCTACGAGCAGTACTTC.

At least ten counts were recorded for this clonotype. The gene calls are TRBV6-1 and TRBJ1-1; perhaps TRBD1 as D (5 bases). V gave up 6 bases and J gave up 0 bases, with 11 bases separating them. Looked up from germline, CDR1 is MNHNS and CDR2 is SASEGT. This CDR3 comprises 14 residues. The CDR3 sequence: CASSPRGLNTEAFF. The CDR3 DNA is TGTGCCAGCAGCCCCCGGGGCCTGAACACTGAAGCTTTCTTT.

This clonotype was observed at least ten times. The chain links TRBV20-1 to TRBJ2-2, with 11 bases lining up with TRBD2. Germline assignment: CDR1 DFQATT and CDR2 SNEGSKA (reference sequence). This CDR3 comprises 15 residues. The chain's CDR3 is CTREVAGGRTGELFF. The CDR3, as DNA: TGCACCCGTGAGGTAGCGGGAGGGCGCACCGGGGAGCTGTTTTTT.

The chain couples TRBV4-1 to TRBJ2-5; no clear D gene. Trimming stripped 0 bases from V and 0 bases from J, with 8 bases between. CDR1 is MGHRA, CDR2 YSYEKL, per germline. The CDR3 has 15 amino acids. CDR3 nucleotide sequence: TGCGCCAGCAGCCAAGAGGGTGGACACCAAGAGACCCAGTACTTC. The encoded protein is CASSQEGGHQETQYF.

This clonotype turned up a few times. The V call is TRBV3-1, the J call TRBJ1-2, with D hard to call. The CDR3 covers 13 residues. Germline V CDR1 and CDR2: LGHDT, YNNKEL (reference sequence). V was trimmed by 6 bases and J by 2 bases, leaving 10 bases between them. CDR3 region: CASRPGRNYGYTF. The CDR3, as DNA: TGTGCCAGCAGGCCGGGAAGAAACTATGGCTACACCTTC.

This clonotype appeared many times. This chain links TRBV4-1 with TRBJ2-7; no clear D. CDR1 is MGHRA and CDR2 is YSYEKL in the germline V gene. The CDR3 extends over 15 amino acids. V lost 2 bases and J 0 bases, leaving 11 bases between the germline ends. The DNA of the CDR3 is TGCGCCAGCAGCCAACCTACAAGCAACTCCTACGAGCAGTACTTC. Its translation is CASSQPTSNSYEQYF.

This clonotype was detected many times. The V call is TRBV6-5, the J call TRBJ1-1, with 7 bases identical to TRBD1. The J segment lost 0 bases and the V segment lost 6 bases, leaving 7 bases of the junction unmatched. Germline-derived CDR1 and CDR2 are MNHEY and SVGAGI. CDR3 size: 15 residues. Here the CDR3 DNA reads TGTGCCAGCAGCCTCACAGGGGTTCTGAACACTGAAGCTTTCTTT. Its translation is CASSLTGVLNTEAFF.

This clonotype was detected many times. The gene calls are TRBV10-3 and TRBJ2-5; perhaps TRBD1 as D (6 bases). This CDR3 comprises 13 residues. Germline V gene data show CDR1 as ENHRY and CDR2 as SYGVKD. Trimming pared 4 bases from V and 2 bases from J, leaving 8 bases between. The CDR3 nucleotides read TGTGCCATCAGTGTTACAGGGCAAGAGACCCAGTACTTC. It is translated as CAISVTGQETQYF.

The sample holds a few counts of this clonotype. This sequence joins TRBV14 and TRBJ2-2, with a possible D match to TRBD1 (6 bases). CDR3 length equals 16 residues. V dropped 3 bases and J dropped 2 bases, with 13 bases sitting between them. CDR1 SGHDN and CDR2 FVKESK come from the germline V gene. CDR3 nucleotides: TGTGCCAGCAGCCACCTCACGGGACAAAACACCGGGGAGCTGTTTTTT. Translation gives CASSHLTGQNTGELFF.

This clonotype was picked up a small number of times. The J gene is TRBJ2-3, the V gene TRBV7-7; D gene unclear. Germline CDR1 is SSHAT and CDR2 is FNYEAQ (reference sequence). This CDR3 region has 15 residues. V was pared by 3 bases and J by 7 bases, with 17 bases between. CDR3 protein: CASSFRGTAGYTQYF. The CDR3 coding sequence is TGTGCCAGCAGCTTCCGTGGAACAGCCGGATATACGCAGTATTTT.

V is TRBV18 and J is TRBJ2-5; 7 nucleotides line up with TRBD1. CDR1 is KGHSH, CDR2 LQKENI, per germline. The CDR3 length is 14 residues. V lost 6 bases and J lost 2; bases outside the gene matches: 6. The CDR3, as DNA: TGTGCCAGCTCGACCGGGACAGAGCAAGAGACCCAGTACTTC. Protein sequence: CASSTGTEQETQYF.